A selection of T cell receptor beta chains follows, all from one sample in a study of T cell repertoires in cytomegalovirus infection. MiXCR, run by TCRdb on the reads, gives a single entry per CDR3 protein. The table lists fewer than 650,000 distinct CDR3 sequences, about 39% of them singletons, with around 46% in the top ten. These TCRs are of unknown antigen specificity. Sequencing used cultured PBMCs, obtained from culture after CMV antigen stimulation. The receptors stem from a human donor in good health (CMV status not recorded). Some clones in this sample may be carry-over from other donors' samples. The conserved cysteine and the conserved F or W are not part of the CDR3 here. A D gene is named only where the DNA matches it firmly.

V gene	J gene	D gene	CDR3 protein
TRBV10-3	TRBJ2-2	.	AIQLNTGELF
TRBV20-1	TRBJ2-5	TRBD1	SAGDRVGETQY
TRBV20-1	TRBJ2-1	TRBD2	SARPPLLPGGRGYNEQF
TRBV7-1	TRBJ2-1	.	ASSHPNNEQF
TRBV7-6	TRBJ2-7	.	ASSLVKSGPINYEQY
TRBV19	TRBJ2-1	.	ASSKEVIYNEQF
TRBV3-1	TRBJ2-2	TRBD2	ASSHSGRVTGELF
TRBV15	TRBJ2-1	.	ATSLNSPGTNEQF
TRBV18	TRBJ2-1	.	ASSPGVAVNNEQF
TRBV7-2	TRBJ1-2	.	ASSFVGLSYGYT
TRBV7-2	TRBJ2-5	.	ASSLEAAETQY
TRBV7-4	TRBJ2-3	TRBD2	ASSLNGRIADTQY
TRBV4-2	TRBJ2-1	TRBD1	ASSLPQGDEQF
TRBV2	TRBJ2-1	.	ASTITYNEQF
TRBV2	TRBJ1-4	.	ASNRVEEKLF
TRBV24-1	TRBJ1-5	.	ATSDPDQPQH
TRBV12-3/TRBV12-4	TRBJ2-3	.	ASSSLDTDTQY
TRBV7-6	TRBJ2-1	.	ASSSVDGEQF
TRBV20-1	TRBJ1-1	.	SARDPNTEAF
TRBV4-1	TRBJ2-3	.	ASSQGTLRSADTQY
TRBV29-1	TRBJ1-3	.	STDPGVAGNTIY
TRBV19	TRBJ1-5	TRBD1	ASIQTGGDQPQH
TRBV7-2	TRBJ2-3	TRBD1	ASSLAGDRGRGTDTQY
TRBV11-2	TRBJ1-1	TRBD1	ASSLGRLFGQGDNTEAF
TRBV29-1	TRBJ1-4	TRBD1	SANEAGQGGEKLF
TRBV5-1	TRBJ2-2	.	ASSLSGSRGTGELF
TRBV20-1	TRBJ2-3	TRBD2	SARVSSGGPRQY
TRBV20-1	TRBJ1-2	.	SARDGSGLLGYSGYT
TRBV20-1	TRBJ1-6	.	SARERVRGYNSPLH
TRBV4-3	TRBJ2-7	.	ASSQDSFVSEQY
TRBV7-2	TRBJ2-3	.	ASSFARGTDTQY
TRBV7-2	TRBJ1-1	TRBD1	ASSFVTGDGAF
TRBV28	TRBJ1-5	TRBD1	ASIPKEDRRNQPQH
TRBV27	TRBJ1-5	TRBD1	ARLPFSDREMSSNQPQH
TRBV12-3/TRBV12-4	TRBJ2-1	.	ASRPGVSEQF
TRBV6-6	TRBJ2-7	.	ASRTSSGAGNEQY
TRBV12-3/TRBV12-4	TRBJ1-1	TRBD1	ASTPGQGEAF
TRBV7-8	TRBJ2-5	.	ASTLGQRFQETQY
TRBV6-6	TRBJ1-5	.	ASSYRAENQPQH
TRBV20-1	TRBJ2-7	.	SAGGQAPKGQY
TRBV7-2	TRBJ1-2	.	ASSPAGSNYGYT
TRBV29-1	TRBJ2-5	.	SALDSYQETQY
TRBV27	TRBJ2-1	.	ASSLYAMWGFSNEQF
TRBV19	TRBJ1-2	.	ASSIQGHYGYT
TRBV11-2	TRBJ2-1	.	ASSPRTRNEQF
TRBV6-1	TRBJ2-7	.	ASSEYRTGLYEQY
TRBV6-1	TRBJ2-2	.	ASRHSSTGELF
TRBV23-1	TRBJ2-7	TRBD2	ASSQSASGNYEQY
TRBV12-3/TRBV12-4	TRBJ2-5	TRBD2	ATKRGAEQETQY
TRBV6-5	TRBJ2-7	TRBD2	ASSYSIGLGLIYEQY
TRBV12-3/TRBV12-4	TRBJ2-3	.	ASDSGGTQY